This T cell receptor (beta chain) appears in the sequencing data of a study of tumor and adjacent non-tumor tissue in lung cancer (dated by TCRdb to the late 2010s). General notes on the study: The cohort included around twelve adenocarcinoma, a couple of squamous cell carcinoma and 1 small cell lung cancer patients. The study compared bulk TCRbeta repertoires between lung tumor tissue and matched distant non-tumor lung tissue from 15 lung cancer patients. Sequencing generated a total of some 130 million productive TCRbeta reads, averaging around 4.2 million reads per sample. TCRbeta CDR3 sequencing was performed on 30 to 35 paired specimens, with one tumor sample and one normal lung sample collected per patient. The approximately 15 enrolled patients, of whom approximately ten were men and 5 were women, were aged about 30 to 80 years and were diagnosed with TNM stage I to III disease.

Library preparation used multiplex PCR. The instrument was an Illumina HiSeq 2500. TCRbeta libraries were constructed through three rounds of nested PCR with primers (Table S4) according to protocols adapted from ARM-PCR. Before sequencing, PCR products in the 200-500 bp range were cut out of the gel and cleaned up using the QIAquick gel extraction kit. Concerning the study's data processing: Trimmomatic was used to clean the reads, FLASH merged the cleaned reads into complete CDR3 sequences, and MiTCR assigned the sequences to V(D)J germline segments. Clonal diversity was computed as the inverse Simpson's index with VDJtools. In-frame sequences lacking a premature stop codon were counted as productive reads. The raw public data were reprocessed by TCRdb itself: fastp quality trimming at Q25, MiXCR clonotype calling, in-frame beta chains only. Records with the same CDR3 protein are collapsed into one entry carrying the most frequent genes and DNA. The V and J calls reflect TCRdb's pipeline rather than the authors' work. The sample yields roughly 45,000 distinct CDR3 sequences; approximately 61% were counted once. Together, the top ten hold under 50% of the sample.

The CDR3 has 12 amino acids, counting the end cysteine and phenylalanine. Kept here is only the CDR3 DNA, which spans 36 bases and is read in frame from base 1. The junction carries 14 bases between V and J, which are trimmed by 6 bases and 11 bases respectively. CDR1 and CDR2, looked up from the germline V gene, are MNHNS and SASEGT. This clonotype has just a few counts. It has no known antigen specificity. No per-base quality is available; no much larger clone lies one base away. Here is what the overall study found, with its caveats: Only roughly 16 patients were in the cohort, and the authors stated that larger samples and more detailed clinical data are needed. Significantly higher TCR diversity was found in younger patients, and higher tumor TCR diversity was associated with shorter overall and disease-free survival. Tumor tissue showed significantly higher TCR diversity (inverse Simpson) than normal lung tissue, at 431.37 vs 166.20 (P = 0.0075, Mann-Whitney U test). A significantly larger cumulative share of the repertoire was made up by the top 100 clones in normal lung than in tumor tissue. The sequencing platform is not named in the methods, and unique molecular identifiers are not mentioned. Because peripheral blood was not sequenced, blood TCRbeta repertoires in the lung cancer patients of the study were not examined.

RNA was extracted from bulk unsorted tissue and checked for quality with a NanoDrop ND-1000 and an Agilent 2100. Distant non-tumor tissue taken more than 3 cm from the tumor edge was used as the normal lung sample. The donors were newly diagnosed lung cancer patients admitted for thoracic surgery in China from August to November 2014 who had not received prior chemotherapy. Patients who had received previous radiotherapy or chemotherapy, or who had another concurrent cancer, were excluded from the study. Pieces of surgical tissue measuring roughly 1-2.3 cm3 were kept in RNAlater solution and stored at -80 degrees C until use.

The V gene is TRBV6-1 and the J gene is TRBJ1-5; the D gene cannot be resolved reliably. The sequence derives from a man between 50 and 59 years old with non-small cell lung cancer. The sequenced sample consisted of distant non-tumor lung tissue. For the CDR3, the sequence is CASSGPLTSQHF. The DNA sequence follows: TGTGCCAGCAGCGGCCCCTTGACGTCCCAGCATTTT.